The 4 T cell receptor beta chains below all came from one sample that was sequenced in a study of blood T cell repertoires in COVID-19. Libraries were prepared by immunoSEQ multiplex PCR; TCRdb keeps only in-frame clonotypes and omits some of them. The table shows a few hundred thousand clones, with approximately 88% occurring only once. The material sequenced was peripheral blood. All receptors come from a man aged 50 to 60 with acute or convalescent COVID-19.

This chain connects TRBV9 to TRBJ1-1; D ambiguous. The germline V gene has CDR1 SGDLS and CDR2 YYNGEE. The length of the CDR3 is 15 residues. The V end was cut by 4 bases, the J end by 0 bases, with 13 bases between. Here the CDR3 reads CASSSRDLLNTEAFF. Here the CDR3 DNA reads TGTGCCAGCAGCTCTCGGGATTTGTTGAACACTGAAGCTTTCTTT.

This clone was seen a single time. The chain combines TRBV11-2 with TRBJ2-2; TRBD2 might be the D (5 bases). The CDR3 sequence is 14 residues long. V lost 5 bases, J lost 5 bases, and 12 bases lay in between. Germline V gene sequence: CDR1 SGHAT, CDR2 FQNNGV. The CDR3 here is CASSRFGGTGELFF. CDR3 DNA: TGTGCCAGCAGCCGGTTCGGAGGAACCGGGGAGCTGTTTTTT. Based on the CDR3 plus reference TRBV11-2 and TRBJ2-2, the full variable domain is EAGVAQSPRYKIIEKRQSVAFWCNPISGHATLYWYQQILGQGPKLLIQFQNNGVVDDSQLPKDRFSAERLKGVDSTLKIQPAKLEDSAVYLCASSRFGGTGELFFGEGSRLTVL.

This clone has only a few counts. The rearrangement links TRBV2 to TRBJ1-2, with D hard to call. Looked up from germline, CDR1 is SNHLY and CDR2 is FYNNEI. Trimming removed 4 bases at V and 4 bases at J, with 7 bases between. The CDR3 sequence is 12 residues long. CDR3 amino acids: CASSGEGYGYTF. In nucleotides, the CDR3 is TGTGCCAGCAGTGGGGAGGGCTATGGCTACACCTTC.

Written as DNA, the CDR3 is TGCAGCGTTGGATTCACAGGTTCTGGGGGAAACACCATATATTTT. It is translated as CSVGFTGSGGNTIYF. The chain uses TRBV29-1 and TRBJ1-3, with D possibly being TRBD1 (5 bases). The CDR3 totals 15 residues. Per the germline V gene, CDR1 is SQVTM and CDR2 is ANQGSEA. The germline V and J ends were trimmed by 4 bases and 4 bases, with 17 bases remaining between them.